Listed below are T cell receptor beta chains from one sample, sequenced in a study of T-cell reconstitution after alpha-beta-depleted transplantation in children. TCRdb reprocessed the PCR reads via MiXCR and lists one record per CDR3 protein. The sample has 200,000 to 300,000 distinct CDR3 sequences, about 12% seen once. The sequences come from PBMCs from the stem cell graft donor, collected from the stem cell graft. Receptors were obtained from a human donor who donated a stem cell graft to a child with acute lymphoblastic leukemia. Both conserved end residues are part of each CDR3. Each record gives: V gene, J gene, clone size, D gene, CDR3 protein, CDR3 DNA. The D gene is left open where the match is weak. Clone size is given for some rows only: seen once, a few or many times, or a class if the clone is expanded.

v_gene: TRBV11-2; j_gene: TRBJ1-3; abundance: few; d_gene: NA; CDR3aa: CASSLLTRISGNTIYF; CDR3nt: TGTGCCAGCAGCTTACTAACCAGGATCTCTGGAAACACCATATATTTT
v_gene: TRBV5-1; j_gene: TRBJ2-1; abundance: many; d_gene: NA; CDR3aa: CASSVSAFNNEQFF; CDR3nt: TGCGCCAGCAGCGTTTCAGCCTTCAACAATGAGCAGTTCTTC
v_gene: TRBV9; j_gene: TRBJ1-5; abundance: many; d_gene: NA; CDR3aa: CASSVDGGSNQPQHF; CDR3nt: TGTGCCAGCAGCGTAGATGGGGGTAGCAATCAGCCCCAGCATTTT
v_gene: TRBV28; j_gene: TRBJ1-5; abundance: many; d_gene: NA; CDR3aa: CASSFRSNQPQHF; CDR3nt: TGTGCCAGCAGTTTTAGGAGCAATCAGCCCCAGCATTTT
v_gene: TRBV12-3/TRBV12-4; j_gene: TRBJ1-5; abundance: many; d_gene: NA; CDR3aa: CASSPGFGNQPQHF; CDR3nt: TGTGCCAGCAGTCCAGGGTTTGGCAATCAGCCCCAGCATTTT
v_gene: TRBV7-9; j_gene: TRBJ2-5; abundance: many; d_gene: NA; CDR3aa: CASSSLVGLLGETQYF; CDR3nt: TGTGCCAGCAGCTCCCTGGTCGGGCTTCTCGGGGAGACCCAGTACTTC
v_gene: TRBV5-1; j_gene: TRBJ2-3; abundance: many; d_gene: NA; CDR3aa: CASSLVTSTDTQYF; CDR3nt: TGCGCCAGCAGCTTAGTAACTAGCACAGATACGCAGTATTTT
v_gene: TRBV28; j_gene: TRBJ1-6; abundance: many; d_gene: TRBD1; CDR3aa: CASRYAGTGYNSPLHF; CDR3nt: TGTGCCAGCAGGTATGCCGGGACAGGCTATAATTCACCCCTCCACTTT
v_gene: TRBV7-2; j_gene: TRBJ2-3; abundance: many; d_gene: TRBD2; CDR3aa: CASSLLAGVADTQYF; CDR3nt: TGTGCCAGCAGCCTGTTAGCGGGCGTCGCGGATACGCAGTATTTT
v_gene: TRBV6-1; j_gene: TRBJ2-2; abundance: many; d_gene: NA; CDR3aa: CASSEGEAGELFF; CDR3nt: TGTGCCAGCAGTGAGGGGGAAGCCGGGGAGCTGTTTTTT
v_gene: TRBV6-5; j_gene: TRBJ2-1; abundance: many; d_gene: NA; CDR3aa: CASSYSIPGDEQFF; CDR3nt: TGTGCCAGCAGTTACTCAATCCCCGGGGATGAGCAGTTCTTC
v_gene: TRBV5-1; j_gene: TRBJ2-7; abundance: many; d_gene: NA; CDR3aa: CASSRDSYEQYF; CDR3nt: TGTGCCAGCAGTCGGGACTCCTACGAGCAGTACTTC
v_gene: TRBV7-2; j_gene: TRBJ2-7; abundance: few; d_gene: NA; CDR3aa: CASSLVRQGYEQYF; CDR3nt: TGTGCCAGCAGCTTAGTCCGCCAGGGATACGAGCAGTACTTC
v_gene: TRBV12-3/TRBV12-4; j_gene: TRBJ1-5; abundance: many; d_gene: TRBD1; CDR3aa: CASRPGTANQPQHF; CDR3nt: TGTGCCAGCAGGCCCGGGACAGCGAATCAGCCCCAGCATTTT
v_gene: TRBV7-2; j_gene: TRBJ1-1; abundance: NA; d_gene: TRBD1; CDR3aa: CASSSQGASGTEAFF; CDR3nt: TGTGCCAGCAGCTCGCAGGGGGCCTCTGGCACTGAAGCTTTCTTT
v_gene: TRBV4-3; j_gene: TRBJ1-1; abundance: many; d_gene: TRBD1; CDR3aa: CASSQDLGGTGNTEAFF; CDR3nt: TGCGCCAGCAGCCAAGATCTAGGGGGGACAGGGAACACTGAAGCTTTCTTT
v_gene: TRBV19; j_gene: TRBJ2-6; abundance: NA; d_gene: NA; CDR3aa: CASSMSASGANVLTF; CDR3nt: TGTGCCAGTAGTATGTCAGCCTCGGGGGCCAACGTCCTGACTTTC
v_gene: TRBV28; j_gene: TRBJ2-2; abundance: many; d_gene: TRBD1; CDR3aa: CASANRGTGELFF; CDR3nt: TGTGCCAGCGCCAACAGGGGTACCGGGGAGCTGTTTTTT
v_gene: TRBV5-1; j_gene: TRBJ2-4; abundance: many; d_gene: NA; CDR3aa: CASSLDENIQYF; CDR3nt: TGCGCCAGCAGCTTGGACGAAAACATTCAGTACTTC
v_gene: TRBV9; j_gene: TRBJ2-5; abundance: many; d_gene: TRBD1; CDR3aa: CASSVGTGGLQETQYF; CDR3nt: TGTGCCAGCAGCGTAGGAACAGGGGGCCTACAAGAGACCCAGTACTTC
v_gene: TRBV7-2; j_gene: TRBJ2-1; abundance: many; d_gene: TRBD2; CDR3aa: CASSRPSGSPRLDEQFF; CDR3nt: TGTGCCAGCAGCCGCCCTAGCGGGAGTCCCCGGTTGGATGAGCAGTTCTTC
v_gene: TRBV12-3/TRBV12-4; j_gene: TRBJ2-7; abundance: many; d_gene: TRBD1; CDR3aa: CASSGQGATTYEQYF; CDR3nt: TGTGCCAGCAGTGGTCAGGGGGCGACTACCTACGAGCAGTACTTC
v_gene: TRBV5-1; j_gene: TRBJ2-2; abundance: many; d_gene: TRBD1; CDR3aa: CASSLQGTGELFF; CDR3nt: TGCGCCAGCAGCTTACAGGGGACCGGGGAGCTGTTTTTT
v_gene: TRBV6-2/TRBV6-3; j_gene: TRBJ2-7; abundance: NA; d_gene: NA; CDR3aa: CASSYSMRRGYYEQYF; CDR3nt: TGTGCCAGCAGTTACTCGATGCGTCGCGGGTACTACGAGCAGTACTTC
v_gene: TRBV20-1; j_gene: TRBJ1-1; abundance: many; d_gene: NA; CDR3aa: CSARSPEGDFQEKTFF; CDR3nt: TGCAGTGCTAGATCACCTGAGGGGGATTTTCAAGAGAAGACTTTCTTT
v_gene: TRBV20-1; j_gene: TRBJ2-7; abundance: many; d_gene: NA; CDR3aa: CSARSVGIAEQYF; CDR3nt: TGCAGCGCACGGTCGGTCGGGATCGCCGAGCAGTACTTC
v_gene: TRBV12-3/TRBV12-4; j_gene: TRBJ1-2; abundance: few; d_gene: NA; CDR3aa: CASWRGGYTF; CDR3nt: TGTGCCAGCTGGCGGGGCGGCTACACCTTC